Listed here is a single TCR beta chain. As yet, its antigen is unknown. Naive CD8 populations comprised CD45RO-negative cells positively selected for CCR7, excluding terminally differentiated effector memory CD45RA+ cells. The CDR3 is 14 amino acids. Germline V gene lookup returns CDR1 SGHRS and CDR2 YFSETQ. V was pared by 4 bases and J by 6 bases, with 15 bases between. This sample is drawn from a study of shared clonotypes between healthy human individuals. Study-wide points: Despite large depth, sorted-subset datasets appeared incompletely sequenced.

At deep level, the assay was performed. Data came from immunoSEQ multiplex PCR; TCRdb stores just in-frame clones and leaves some out. Here the sample spans some 2,100,000 clones, around 93% being singletons. Input material: naive CD8+ T cells from PBMCs. V is TRBV5-1 and J is TRBJ2-3, with a tentative D call TRBD2 (5 bases). This TCR was recovered from a young man in good health. Some clones in this sample may be carry-over from other donors' samples. CDR3 in DNA: TGCGCCAGCAGCCCGCCGGGGTTCAAGGATACGCAGTATTTT. It is translated as CASSPPGFKDTQYF.